The T cell receptor (beta chain) described here comes from a study of blood T cell repertoires in COVID-19. Study as a whole: Specimens from acute and convalescent COVID-19 originated in the United States, Italy and Spain. The analysed material was cDNA or gDNA that came from T cells, B-cell-depleted T cells, or PBMCs.

This CDR3 is 13 amino acids long. Germline V CDR1 and CDR2: LGHNA, YSLEER. With 0 bases removed from V and 10 bases from J, the gap between germline ends came to 10 bases. Original processing notes: Estimation of nucleated cell counts relied on the amplification of reference gene primers. Profiled with immunoSEQ multiplex PCR; TCRdb holds only in-frame clones, not every one. V and J calls and clone size are given by that table; D and trimming were obtained from the DNA. The sample lists 95,000 to 150,000 clones; 83% were seen once. The specimen was peripheral blood. J is TRBJ2-1 and V is TRBV4-3; D gene ambiguous. The receptor was isolated from a man older than 75 with active or convalescent COVID-19. As DNA, the CDR3 is TGCGCCAGCAGCCAAGATGTGGGCTGGGAGCAGTTCTTC. This gives the protein CASSQDVGWEQFF.